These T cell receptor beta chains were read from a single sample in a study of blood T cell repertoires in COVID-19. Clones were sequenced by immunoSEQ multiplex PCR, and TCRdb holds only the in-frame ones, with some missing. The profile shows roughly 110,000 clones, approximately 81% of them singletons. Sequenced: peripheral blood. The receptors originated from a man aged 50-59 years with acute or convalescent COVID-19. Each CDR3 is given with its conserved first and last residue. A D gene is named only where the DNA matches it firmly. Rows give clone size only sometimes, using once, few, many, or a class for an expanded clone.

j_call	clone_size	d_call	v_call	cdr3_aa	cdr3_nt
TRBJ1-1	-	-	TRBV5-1	CASSLSSLNTEAFF	TGCGCCAGCAGCCTAAGTTCCCTGAACACTGAAGCTTTCTTT
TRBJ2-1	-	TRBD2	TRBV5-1	CASSLIAGGMSSSYNEQFF	TGCGCCAGCAGCTTAATAGCGGGGGGGATGTCGAGCTCCTACAATGAGCAGTTCTTC
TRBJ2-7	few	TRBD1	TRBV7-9	CASSSGQTLSYEQYF	TGTGCCAGCAGCTCGGGACAGACTCTATCCTACGAGCAGTACTTC
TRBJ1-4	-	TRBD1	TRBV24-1	CATSDPGQGVEKLFF	TGTGCCACCAGTGACCCGGGACAGGGGGTTGAAAAACTGTTTTTT
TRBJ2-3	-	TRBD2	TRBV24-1	CATSELAGARDTQYF	TGTGCCACCAGTGAGCTAGCGGGGGCCCGGGATACGCAGTATTTT
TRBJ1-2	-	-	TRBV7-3	CASSSPGSGYTF	TGTGCCAGCAGCTCCCCCGGGTCTGGCTACACCTTC
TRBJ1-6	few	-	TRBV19	CASQKLEGYNSPLHF	TGTGCCAGTCAGAAGTTGGAGGGGTATAATTCACCCCTCCACTTT
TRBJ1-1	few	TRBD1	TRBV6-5	CASSYSTGEIATEAFF	TGTGCCAGCAGTTACTCTACAGGGGAAATTGCCACTGAAGCTTTCTTT
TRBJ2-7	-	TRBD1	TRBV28	CASSSPGQGSYEQYF	TGTGCCAGCAGTTCACCGGGACAGGGCTCCTACGAGCAGTACTTC
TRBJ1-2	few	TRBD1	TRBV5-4	CASSPDRAYYGYTF	TGTGCCAGCAGCCCGGACAGGGCCTACTATGGCTACACCTTC
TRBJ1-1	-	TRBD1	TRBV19	CASSLRGRGAFF	TGTGCCAGTAGTCTCAGGGGGCGTGGGGCTTTCTTT
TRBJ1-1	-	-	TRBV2	CASTRSRDTEAFF	TGTGCCAGCACCCGAAGTCGAGACACTGAAGCTTTCTTT
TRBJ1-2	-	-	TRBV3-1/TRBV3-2	CASSQAANRHYGYTF	TGTGCCAGCAGCCAAGCGGCAAACAGGCACTATGGCTACACCTTC
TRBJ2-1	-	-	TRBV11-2	CASSLDWGPGNEQFF	TGTGCCAGCAGCTTAGATTGGGGGCCCGGCAATGAGCAGTTCTTC
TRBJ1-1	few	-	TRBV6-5	CASRIQGSEAFF	TGTGCCAGCAGGATACAGGGTTCTGAAGCTTTCTTT
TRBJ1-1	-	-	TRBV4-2	CASSQGQRNTEAFF	TGTGCCAGCAGCCAAGGGCAACGAAACACTGAAGCTTTCTTT